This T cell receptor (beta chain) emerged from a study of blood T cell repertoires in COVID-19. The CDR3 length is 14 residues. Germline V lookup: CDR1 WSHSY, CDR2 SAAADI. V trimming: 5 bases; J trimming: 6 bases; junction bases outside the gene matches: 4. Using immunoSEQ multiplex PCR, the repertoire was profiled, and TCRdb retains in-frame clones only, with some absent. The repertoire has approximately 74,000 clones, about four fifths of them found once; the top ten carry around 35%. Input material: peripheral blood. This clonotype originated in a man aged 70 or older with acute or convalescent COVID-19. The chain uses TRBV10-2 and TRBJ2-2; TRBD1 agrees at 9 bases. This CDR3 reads CASSWDRASGELFF. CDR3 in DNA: TGCGCCAGCAGTTGGGACAGGGCCTCCGGGGAGCTGTTTTTT.